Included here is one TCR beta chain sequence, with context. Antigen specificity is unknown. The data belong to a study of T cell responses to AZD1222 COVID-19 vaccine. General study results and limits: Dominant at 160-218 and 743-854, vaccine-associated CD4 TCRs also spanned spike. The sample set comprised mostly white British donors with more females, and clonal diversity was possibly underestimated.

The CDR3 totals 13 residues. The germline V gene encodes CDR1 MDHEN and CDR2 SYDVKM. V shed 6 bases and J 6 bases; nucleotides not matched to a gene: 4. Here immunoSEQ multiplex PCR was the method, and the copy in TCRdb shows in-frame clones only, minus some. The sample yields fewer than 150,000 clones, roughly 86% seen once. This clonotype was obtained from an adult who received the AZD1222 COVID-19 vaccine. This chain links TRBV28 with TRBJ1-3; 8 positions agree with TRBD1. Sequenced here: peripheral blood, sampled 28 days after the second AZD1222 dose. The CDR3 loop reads CASRGQGTNTIYF. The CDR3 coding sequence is TGTGCCAGCAGAGGACAGGGAACAAACACCATATATTTT.